The source of this T cell receptor (beta chain) is a study of blood T cell repertoires in COVID-19. Original analysis: By means of reference gene primer amplification, nucleated cell counts were estimated. Assay used: immunoSEQ multiplex PCR; TCRdb lists only in-frame clones, some missing. V and J calls and clone size are given by that table; D and trimming were obtained from the DNA. The sample carries about 370,000 clones, approximately 88% recorded once. Seattle cases were enrolled at active infection and followed longitudinally. The CDR3 totals 16 residues. Germline V CDR1 and CDR2: SEHNR, FQNEAQ (reference sequence). V lost 5 bases, J lost 2 bases, and 16 bases lay in between.

The chain joins TRBV7-9 to TRBJ1-3; D uncertain. This TCR came from a woman aged 30 to 39 with COVID-19, enrolled during active disease. The sequencing sample was made of peripheral blood. This CDR3 reads CASSLLAAKTGNTIYF. CDR3 sequence (DNA): TGTGCCAGCAGCCTACTGGCGGCAAAAACTGGAAACACCATATATTTT.